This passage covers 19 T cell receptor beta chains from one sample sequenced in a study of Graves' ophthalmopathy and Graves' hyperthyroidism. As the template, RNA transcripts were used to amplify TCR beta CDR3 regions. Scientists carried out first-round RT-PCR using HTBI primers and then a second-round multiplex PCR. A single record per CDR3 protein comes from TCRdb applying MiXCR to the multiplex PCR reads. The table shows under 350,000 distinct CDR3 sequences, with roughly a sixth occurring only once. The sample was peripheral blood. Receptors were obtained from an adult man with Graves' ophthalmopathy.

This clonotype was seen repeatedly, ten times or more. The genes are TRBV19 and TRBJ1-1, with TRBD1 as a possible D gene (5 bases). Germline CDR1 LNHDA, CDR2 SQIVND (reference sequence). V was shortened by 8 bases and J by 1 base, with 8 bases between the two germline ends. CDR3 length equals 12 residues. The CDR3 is CASGAGNTEAFF. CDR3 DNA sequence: TGTGCCAGTGGGGCAGGGAACACTGAAGCTTTCTTT.

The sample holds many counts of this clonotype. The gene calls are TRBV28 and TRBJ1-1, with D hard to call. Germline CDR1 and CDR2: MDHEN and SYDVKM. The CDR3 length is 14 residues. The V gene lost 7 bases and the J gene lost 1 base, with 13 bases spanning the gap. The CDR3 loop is CASNFYRENTEAFF. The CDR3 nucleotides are TGTGCCAGCAATTTTTACAGAGAGAACACTGAAGCTTTCTTT.

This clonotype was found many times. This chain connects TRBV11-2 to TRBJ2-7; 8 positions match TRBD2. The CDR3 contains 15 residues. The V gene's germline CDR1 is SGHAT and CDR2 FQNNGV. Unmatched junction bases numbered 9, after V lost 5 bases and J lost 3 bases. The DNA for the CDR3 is TGTGCCAGCAGCCCCCGCGCGGGAGGAAACTACGAGCAGTACTTC. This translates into CASSPRAGGNYEQYF.

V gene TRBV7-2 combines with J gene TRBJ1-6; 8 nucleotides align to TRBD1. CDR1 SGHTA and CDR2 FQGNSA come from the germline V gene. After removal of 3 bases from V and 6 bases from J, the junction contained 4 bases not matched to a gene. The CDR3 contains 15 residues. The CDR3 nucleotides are TGTGCCAGCAGCTTTAGGACAGGGACTAATTCACCCCTCCACTTT. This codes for CASSFRTGTNSPLHF.

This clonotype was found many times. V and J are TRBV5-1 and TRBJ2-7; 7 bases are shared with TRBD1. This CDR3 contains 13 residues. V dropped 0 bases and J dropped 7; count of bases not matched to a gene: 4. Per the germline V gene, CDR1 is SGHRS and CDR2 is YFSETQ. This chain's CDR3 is CASSLDRGAEQYF. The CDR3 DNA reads TGCGCCAGCAGCTTGGACAGGGGTGCGGAGCAGTACTTC.

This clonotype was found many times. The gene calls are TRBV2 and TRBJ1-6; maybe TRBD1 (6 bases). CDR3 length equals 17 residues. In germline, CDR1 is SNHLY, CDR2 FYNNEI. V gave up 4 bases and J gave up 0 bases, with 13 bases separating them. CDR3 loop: CASSALTGSSYNSPLHF. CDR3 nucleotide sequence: TGTGCCAGCAGTGCCCTTACAGGGAGCTCCTATAATTCACCCCTCCACTTT.

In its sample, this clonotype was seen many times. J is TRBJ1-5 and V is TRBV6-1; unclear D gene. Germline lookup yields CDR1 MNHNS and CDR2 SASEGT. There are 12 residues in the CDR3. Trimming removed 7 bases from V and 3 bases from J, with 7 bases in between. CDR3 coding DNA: TGTGCCAGCAACGGCTTCAATCAGCCCCAGCATTTT. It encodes CASNGFNQPQHF.

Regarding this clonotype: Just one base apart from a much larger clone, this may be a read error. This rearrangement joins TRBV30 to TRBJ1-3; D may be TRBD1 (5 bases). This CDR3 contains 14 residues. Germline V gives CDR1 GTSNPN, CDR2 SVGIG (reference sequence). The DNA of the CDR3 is TGTGCCTGGAGTATCGCAGGGTCTGGAAACACCGTATATTTT. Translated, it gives CAWSIAGSGNTVYF.

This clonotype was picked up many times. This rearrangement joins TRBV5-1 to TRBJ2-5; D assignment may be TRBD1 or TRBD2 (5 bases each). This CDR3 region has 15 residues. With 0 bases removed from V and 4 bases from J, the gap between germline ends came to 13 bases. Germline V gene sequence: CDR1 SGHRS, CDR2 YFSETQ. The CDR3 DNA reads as TGCGCCAGCAGCTTGGCAACCGGGGCATCAGAGACCCAGTACTTC. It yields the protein CASSLATGASETQYF.

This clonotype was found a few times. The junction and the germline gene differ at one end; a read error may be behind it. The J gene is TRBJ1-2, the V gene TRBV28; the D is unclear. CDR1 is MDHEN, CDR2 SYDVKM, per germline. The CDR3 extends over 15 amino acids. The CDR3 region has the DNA TGTGCCAGCAGTTCTCAAGGCCCCGGCGGCTATGGCTACAACTTC. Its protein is CASSSQGPGGYGYNF.

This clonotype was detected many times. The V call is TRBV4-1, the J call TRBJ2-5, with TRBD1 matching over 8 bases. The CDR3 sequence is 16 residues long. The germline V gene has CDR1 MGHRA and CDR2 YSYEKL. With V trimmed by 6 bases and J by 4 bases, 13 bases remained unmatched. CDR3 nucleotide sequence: TGCGCCAGCAGTTTACAGAGGACAGGGTCCCCAGAGACCCAGTACTTC. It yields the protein CASSLQRTGSPETQYF.

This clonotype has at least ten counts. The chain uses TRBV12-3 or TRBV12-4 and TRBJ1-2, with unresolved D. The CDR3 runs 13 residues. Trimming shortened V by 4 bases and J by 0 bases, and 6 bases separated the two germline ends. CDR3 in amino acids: CASSSGPNYGYTF. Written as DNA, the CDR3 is TGTGCCAGCAGTTCAGGACCTAACTATGGCTACACCTTC.

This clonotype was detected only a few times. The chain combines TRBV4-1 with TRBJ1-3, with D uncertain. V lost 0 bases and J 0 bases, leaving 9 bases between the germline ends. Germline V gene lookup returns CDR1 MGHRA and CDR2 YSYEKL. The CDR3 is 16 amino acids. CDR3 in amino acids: CASSQDYPSSGNTIYF. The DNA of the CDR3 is TGCGCCAGCAGCCAAGATTACCCGAGCTCTGGAAACACCATATATTTT.

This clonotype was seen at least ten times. The CDR3 coding sequence is TGTGCCAGCACCCGGGTTGGGTCCGACTATGGCTACACCTTC. The encoded protein is CASTRVGSDYGYTF. This chain connects TRBV6-1 to TRBJ1-2, with D unresolved. Trimming left V 7 bases short and J 3 bases short, with 15 bases between. This CDR3 comprises 14 residues. CDR1 is MNHNS, CDR2 SASEGT, per germline.

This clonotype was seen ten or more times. CDR3 sequence (DNA): TGTGCCAGCAGCCCCCGGGCTAGCGGGCCCTACAATGAGCAGTTCTTC. Protein sequence: CASSPRASGPYNEQFF. The chain combines TRBV27 with TRBJ2-1; the match to TRBD2 covers 8 bases. J was trimmed by 2 bases and V by 6 bases; bases with no gene match: 9. This CDR3 has 16 amino acids. Germline lookup yields CDR1 MNHEY and CDR2 SMNVEV (reference sequence).

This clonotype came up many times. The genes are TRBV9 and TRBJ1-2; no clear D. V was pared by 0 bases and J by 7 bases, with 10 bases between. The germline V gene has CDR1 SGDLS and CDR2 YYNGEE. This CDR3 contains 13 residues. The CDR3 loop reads CASSVAGRGGYTF. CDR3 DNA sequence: TGTGCCAGCAGCGTAGCCGGTCGGGGTGGCTACACCTTC.

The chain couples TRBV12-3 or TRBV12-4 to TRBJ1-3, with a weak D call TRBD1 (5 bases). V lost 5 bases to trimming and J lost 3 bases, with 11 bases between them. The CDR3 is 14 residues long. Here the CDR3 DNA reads TGTGCCAGCAGTCGGGACCATCTTGGAAACACCATATATTTT. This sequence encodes CASSRDHLGNTIYF.

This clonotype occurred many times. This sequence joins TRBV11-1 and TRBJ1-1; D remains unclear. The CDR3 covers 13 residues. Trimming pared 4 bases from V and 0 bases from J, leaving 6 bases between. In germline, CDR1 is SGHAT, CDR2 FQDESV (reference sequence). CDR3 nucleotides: TGTGCCAGCAGCTCGTCACTGAACACTGAAGCTTTCTTT. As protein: CASSSSLNTEAFF.

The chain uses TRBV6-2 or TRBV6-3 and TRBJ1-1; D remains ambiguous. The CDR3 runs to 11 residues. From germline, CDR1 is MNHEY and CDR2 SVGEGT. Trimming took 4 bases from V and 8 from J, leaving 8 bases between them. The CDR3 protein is CASSLWKEAFF. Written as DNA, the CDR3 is TGTGCCAGCAGTTTATGGAAAGAAGCTTTCTTT.